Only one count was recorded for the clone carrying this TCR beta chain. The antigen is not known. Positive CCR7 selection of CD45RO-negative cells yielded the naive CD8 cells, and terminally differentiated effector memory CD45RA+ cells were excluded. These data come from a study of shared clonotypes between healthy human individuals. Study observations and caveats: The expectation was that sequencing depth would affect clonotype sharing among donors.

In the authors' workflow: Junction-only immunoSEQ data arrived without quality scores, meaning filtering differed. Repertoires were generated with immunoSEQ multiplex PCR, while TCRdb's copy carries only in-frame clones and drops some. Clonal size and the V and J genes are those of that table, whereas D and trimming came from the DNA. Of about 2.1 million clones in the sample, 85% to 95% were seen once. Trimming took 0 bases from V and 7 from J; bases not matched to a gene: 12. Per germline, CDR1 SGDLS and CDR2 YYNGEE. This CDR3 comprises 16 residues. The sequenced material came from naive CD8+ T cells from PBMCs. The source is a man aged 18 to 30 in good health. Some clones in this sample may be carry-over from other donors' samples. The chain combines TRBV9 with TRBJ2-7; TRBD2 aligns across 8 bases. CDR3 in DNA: TGTGCCAGCAGCGTAGACGGGAGGGCCGCCACTCGTGAGCAGTACTTC. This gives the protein CASSVDGRAATREQYF.